Each of the 16 T cell receptor beta chains below was sequenced from the same sample in a study of technical replicates of blood from a handful of donors. The protocol was immunoSEQ multiplex PCR, while the TCRdb copy is restricted to in-frame clones and leaves out a portion. The data show 74,000 or so clones, around nine tenths seen once. The sequenced material came from T cells isolated from PBMCs. These TCRs come from a human donor in good health.

The chain uses TRBV5-4 and TRBJ2-4, with D tentatively TRBD1 (6 bases). The CDR3 spans 14 residues. With 4 bases removed from V and 5 bases from J, the gap between germline ends came to 13 bases. CDR1 and CDR2 from the germline V gene are SGHNT and YYREEE (reference sequence). CDR3 in amino acids: CASSPDGGQNIQYF. The CDR3 DNA reads TGTGCCAGCAGCCCGGATGGGGGCCAAAACATTCAGTACTTC.

The count of this clone is one. This rearrangement joins TRBV9 to TRBJ2-7; 7 positions agree with TRBD2. This CDR3 has 18 residues. V dropped 3 bases and J dropped 0; count of bases not matched to a gene: 15. Germline loops: CDR1 SGDLS, CDR2 YYNGEE. CDR3 nucleotides: TGTGCCAGCAGCGCTGAAGGATTTTCTAGCGGATTCTCCTACGAGCAGTACTTC. It codes for CASSAEGFSSGFSYEQYF.

The chain joins TRBV15 to TRBJ2-7; D is unclear. This CDR3 is 15 amino acids long. CDR1 is LNHNV, CDR2 YYDKDF, per germline (reference sequence). Trimming removed 0 bases at V and 1 base at J, with 10 bases between. CDR3 DNA sequence: TGTGCCACCAGCAGAGATCTCGGCGGATCCTACGAGCAGTACTTC. Encoded protein: CATSRDLGGSYEQYF.

The chain joins TRBV15 to TRBJ1-5; 7 bases match TRBD1. The J segment lost 7 bases and the V segment lost 8 bases, leaving 5 bases of the junction unmatched. This CDR3 is 12 amino acids long. CDR1 LNHNV and CDR2 YYDKDF come from the germline V gene (reference sequence). This CDR3 is CATQQGKQPQHF. CDR3 bases: TGTGCCACCCAACAGGGGAAACAGCCCCAGCATTTT.

The chain is built from TRBV28 and TRBJ1-2, with D perhaps matching TRBD1 (5 bases). Between the trimmed V and J ends, which lost 7 bases and 3 bases, there was a span of 12 bases. CDR1 and CDR2 from the germline V gene are MDHEN and SYDVKM. The CDR3 extends over 13 amino acids. The CDR3 DNA follows: TGTGCCAGCAAGGTAGGGGAGGACTATGGCTACACCTTC. Its protein is CASKVGEDYGYTF.

This clone showed up just a few times. The CDR3 region has the DNA TGCAGTGCTAGGGGGCGTGACAGGTCTTACTTC. Protein sequence: CSARGRDRSYF. The rearrangement links TRBV20-1 to TRBJ2-7, with D perhaps matching TRBD1 (6 bases). The V and J ends lost 3 bases and 13 bases respectively, with 16 bases between them. CDR3 length equals 11 residues. Germline CDR1 DFQATT, CDR2 SNEGSKA (reference sequence).

This chain connects TRBV6-5 to TRBJ1-1, with D possibly matching TRBD1 (5 bases). There are 14 residues in the CDR3. In germline, CDR1 is MNHEY, CDR2 SVGAGI. Between the trimmed V and J ends, which lost 6 bases and 1 base, there was a span of 12 bases. The CDR3 nucleotides are TGTGCCAGCAGCCCCGGGACTTCGAACACTGAAGCTTTCTTT. Its protein product is CASSPGTSNTEAFF.

The gene calls are TRBV9 and TRBJ2-3; 9 bases line up with TRBD2. Per the germline V gene, CDR1 is SGDLS and CDR2 is YYNGEE. The CDR3 has 17 residues. Trimming removed 4 bases from V and 3 bases from J; junction bases left unmatched: 12. CDR3 protein: CASSFPLAGLSTDTQYF. The CDR3 DNA reads TGTGCCAGCAGCTTTCCCCTAGCGGGACTGTCTACAGATACGCAGTATTTT.

The chain joins TRBV6-5 to TRBJ2-7, with D possibly matching TRBD2 (5 bases). Per germline, CDR1 MNHEY and CDR2 SVGAGI. Trimming left V 1 base short and J 6 bases short, with 10 bases between. The CDR3 runs 13 residues. The CDR3 sequence: CASSYFAGSEQYF. In DNA form, the CDR3 reads TGTGCCAGCAGTTACTTCGCGGGCTCCGAGCAGTACTTC.

The chain is built from TRBV5-1 and TRBJ2-2; tentatively, D is TRBD2 (5 bases). The V gene lost 4 bases and the J gene lost 5 bases, with 15 bases spanning the gap. Germline CDR1 reads SGHRS; CDR2 reads YFSETQ. This CDR3 spans 15 amino acids. Here the CDR3 reads CASSPGDSGTGELFF. DNA for the CDR3: TGCGCCAGCAGCCCCGGAGACTCGGGGACCGGGGAGCTGTTTTTT.

V usage is TRBV28 and J usage is TRBJ1-2; 8 bases fit TRBD1. With V trimmed by 2 bases and J by 5 bases, 10 bases remained unmatched. CDR3 size: 16 residues. Germline lookup yields CDR1 MDHEN and CDR2 SYDVKM. The CDR3 region has the DNA TGTGCCAGCAGTTTAGGGCAGGGGGCCCTGACTTATGGCTACACCTTC. As protein: CASSLGQGALTYGYTF.

The chain joins TRBV5-1 to TRBJ2-5; possible D gene TRBD1, 6 bases. Germline V gene data show CDR1 as SGHRS and CDR2 as YFSETQ. CDR3 length: 17 amino acids. The V and J ends lost 2 bases and 5 bases respectively, with 22 bases between them. The CDR3 reads CASSLENIMTGAETQYF. The CDR3 DNA sequence: TGCGCCAGCAGCTTAGAAAATATTATGACAGGTGCGGAGACCCAGTACTTC.

The gene calls are TRBV18 and TRBJ1-2, with 7 bases lining up with TRBD1. The length of the CDR3 is 14 residues. The trim removed 3 bases at V and 2 bases at J, leaving 3 bases unmatched. CDR1 is KGHSH, CDR2 LQKENI, per germline. The CDR3 bases are TGTGCCAGCTCACCTAGGGGGCTGAACTATGGCTACACCTTC. Translated: CASSPRGLNYGYTF. The full variable domain, in which reference TRBV18 and TRBJ1-2 provide the parts outside the CDR3, is NAGVMQNPRHLVRRRGQEARLRCSPMKGHSHVYWYRQLPEEGLKFMVYLQKENIIDESGMPKERFSAEFPKEGPSILRIQQVVRGDSAAYFCASSPRGLNYGYTFGSGTRLTVV.

This chain links TRBV7-8 with TRBJ2-7, with a weak D call TRBD1 (6 bases). CDR1 and CDR2 from the germline V gene are SGHVS and FQNEAQ. This CDR3 is 15 amino acids long. V was cut by 1 base and J by 2 bases, with 12 bases left in between. In DNA, the CDR3 is TGTGCCAGCAGCTTAGTGGCAGGGGAAGCCTACGAGCAGTACTTC. Encoded protein: CASSLVAGEAYEQYF.

The V and J genes are TRBV6-5 and TRBJ2-1; 7 bases line up with TRBD1. J gave up 4 bases and V 5 bases, and 5 bases lay outside the gene matches. The CDR3 is 14 residues long. Germline V lookup: CDR1 MNHEY, CDR2 SVGAGI. The CDR3 nucleotides read TGTGCCAGCAGTCCGGGACAGAGATACAATGAGCAGTTCTTC. As protein: CASSPGQRYNEQFF.

This chain joins TRBV9 and TRBJ2-5, with 7 positions matching TRBD2. This CDR3 contains 14 residues. V shed 2 bases, J shed 7 bases, and the junction held 8 bases outside the gene matches. The V gene's germline CDR1 is SGDLS and CDR2 YYNGEE. CDR3 region: CASSVMSREGTQYF. The CDR3 DNA reads TGTGCCAGCAGCGTCATGAGCAGGGAGGGGACCCAGTACTTC. Filled out from reference TRBV9 and TRBJ2-5, the complete variable domain reads DSGVTQTPKHLITATGQRVTLRCSPRSGDLSVYWYQQSLDQGLQFLIQYYNGEERAKGNILERFSAQQFPDLHSELNLSSLELGDSALYFCASSVMSREGTQYFGPGTRLLVL.